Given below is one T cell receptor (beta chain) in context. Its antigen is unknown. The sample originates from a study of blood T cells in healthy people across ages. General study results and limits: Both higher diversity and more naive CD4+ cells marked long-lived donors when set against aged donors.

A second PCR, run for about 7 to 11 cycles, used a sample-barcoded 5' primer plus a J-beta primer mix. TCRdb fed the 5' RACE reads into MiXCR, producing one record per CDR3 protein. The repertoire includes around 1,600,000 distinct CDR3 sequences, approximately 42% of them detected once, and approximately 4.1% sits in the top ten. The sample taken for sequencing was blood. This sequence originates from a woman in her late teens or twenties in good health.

As DNA, the CDR3 is TGTGCCAGCACCGGGCCGGGGCCCTACGAGCAGTACTTC. Its translation is CASTGPGPYEQYF. The chain carries TRBV12-3 or TRBV12-4 and TRBJ2-7; TRBD1 or TRBD2 may be the D gene (5 bases each). The CDR3 spans 13 residues. The V gene lost 7 bases and the J gene lost 2 bases, with 12 bases spanning the gap.